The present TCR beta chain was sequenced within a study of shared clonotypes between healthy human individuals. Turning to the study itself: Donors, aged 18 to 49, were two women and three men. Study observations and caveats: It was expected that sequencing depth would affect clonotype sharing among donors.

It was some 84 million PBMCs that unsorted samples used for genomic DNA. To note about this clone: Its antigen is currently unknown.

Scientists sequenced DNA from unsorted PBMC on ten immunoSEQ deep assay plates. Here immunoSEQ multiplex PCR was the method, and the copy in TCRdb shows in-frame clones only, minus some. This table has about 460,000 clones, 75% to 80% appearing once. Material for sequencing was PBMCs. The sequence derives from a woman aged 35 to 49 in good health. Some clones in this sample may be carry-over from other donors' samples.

CDR3 protein: CARSNDRVSNQDGGTQHF. The CDR3 nucleotides read TGTGCCAGAAGCAATGACAGGGTTAGCAATCAGGATGGGGGGACCCAGCATTTT. The chain combines TRBV7-5 with TRBJ1-5; TRBD1 was called by the table and not checked on the DNA. TRBV7-5 is a known pseudogene. This CDR3 comprises 18 residues.